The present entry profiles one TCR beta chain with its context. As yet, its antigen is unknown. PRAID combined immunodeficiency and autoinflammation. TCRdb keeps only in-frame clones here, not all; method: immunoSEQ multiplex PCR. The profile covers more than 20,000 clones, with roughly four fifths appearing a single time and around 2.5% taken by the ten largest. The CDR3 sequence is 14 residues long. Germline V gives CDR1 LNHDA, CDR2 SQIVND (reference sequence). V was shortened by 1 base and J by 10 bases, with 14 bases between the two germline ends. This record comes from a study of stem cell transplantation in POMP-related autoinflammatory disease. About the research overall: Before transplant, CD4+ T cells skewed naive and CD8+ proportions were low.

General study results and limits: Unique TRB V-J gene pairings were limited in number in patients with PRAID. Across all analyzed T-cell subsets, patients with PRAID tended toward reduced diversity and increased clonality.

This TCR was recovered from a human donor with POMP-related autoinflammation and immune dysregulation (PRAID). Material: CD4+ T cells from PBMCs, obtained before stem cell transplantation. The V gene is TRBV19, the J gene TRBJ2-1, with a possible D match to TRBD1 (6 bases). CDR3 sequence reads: CASSIGLRGMEQFF. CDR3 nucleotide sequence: TGTGCCAGTAGTATAGGGTTGAGGGGGATGGAGCAGTTCTTC.